This TCR beta chain was found in a study of blood T cell repertoires in COVID-19. The protocol was immunoSEQ multiplex PCR, while the TCRdb copy is restricted to in-frame clones and leaves out a portion. The sample carries about 300,000 clones, roughly 88% recorded once. Trimming shortened V by 4 bases and J by 7 bases, and 7 bases separated the two germline ends. The CDR3 contains 12 residues. Germline CDR1 SGHTA, CDR2 FQGNSA. This receptor was obtained from a woman aged 25 to 39 who had recovered from COVID-19. This sequence joins TRBV7-2 and TRBJ2-2; possibly TRBD2 for D (5 bases). The sequenced sample was peripheral blood. CDR3 bases: TGTGCCAGCAGCTCGGGGTTCGGGGAGCTGTTTTTT. Translation gives CASSSGFGELFF.